The 9 T cell receptor beta chains below were found in one sample sequenced in a study of lymphopenia after photon versus proton radiotherapy. This table comes from immunoSEQ multiplex PCR, and its TCRdb copy is limited to in-frame clones, with some not included. Of around 30,000 clones in the sample, 85% to 90% are singletons; the top ten hold roughly 50%. This specimen was peripheral blood, taken from a patient treated with proton-based radiotherapy. The origin of the receptors is a woman aged 60-75 years with cholangiocarcinoma. Some clones in this sample may be carry-over from other donors' samples.

The chain combines TRBV2 with TRBJ1-2, with D unclear. V gave up 5 bases and J gave up 2 bases, with 3 bases separating them. Germline V gene lookup returns CDR1 SNHLY and CDR2 FYNNEI. There are 11 residues in the CDR3. CDR3 region: CASSSNYGYTF. CDR3 DNA sequence: TGTGCCAGCAGTTCAAACTATGGCTACACCTTC.

The chain recombines TRBV29-1 with TRBJ2-2, with TRBD2 matching over 11 bases. The CDR3 consists of 15 residues. V lost 6 bases and J lost 7; bases outside the gene matches: 10. Germline CDR1 SQVTM, CDR2 ANQGSEA. The CDR3 DNA follows: TGCAGCGTGAAGACGACTAGCGGGGTCCTCGGGGAGCTGTTTTTT. Translated, it gives CSVKTTSGVLGELFF.

In its sample, this clone was seen once. This chain links TRBV7-3 with TRBJ2-7, with D unresolved. The length of the CDR3 is 15 residues. Trimming left V 4 bases short and J 0 bases short, with 13 bases between. Germline CDR1 is SGHTA and CDR2 is FQGTGA. CDR3 in amino acids: CASSSQIASSYEQYF. The CDR3, as DNA: TGTGCCAGCAGCTCCCAGATTGCCAGCTCCTACGAGCAGTACTTC.

The rearrangement links TRBV6-1 to TRBJ2-5; 7 bases map to TRBD2. The CDR3 length is 14 residues. After removal of 8 bases from V and 2 bases from J, the junction contained 8 bases not matched to a gene. Germline V gene lookup returns CDR1 MNHNS and CDR2 SASEGT. The CDR3 DNA reads TGTGCCAGCGATACCGGGAGGTCACAAGAGACCCAGTACTTC. It is translated as CASDTGRSQETQYF.

The CDR3 nucleotides read TGTGCCAGCAGAAACGGACCGGAGACCCAGTACTTC. Translating gives CASRNGPETQYF. The chain uses TRBV6-1 and TRBJ2-5; D is unresolved. Trimming removed 6 bases at V and 5 bases at J, with 10 bases between. CDR1 and CDR2 (germline): MNHNS, SASEGT. This CDR3 spans 12 amino acids.

J is TRBJ1-5 and V is TRBV5-5, with 9 bases matching TRBD1. After removal of 4 bases from V and 6 bases from J, the junction contained 8 bases not matched to a gene. CDR3 length: 15 amino acids. Germline CDR1 and CDR2: SGHKS and YYEKEE (reference sequence). CDR3 region: CASSKAQGAIQPQHF. In DNA form, the CDR3 reads TGTGCCAGCAGCAAAGCACAGGGGGCGATTCAGCCCCAGCATTTT.

The chain links TRBV15 to TRBJ1-4, with 7 positions matching TRBD1. Germline lookup yields CDR1 LNHNV and CDR2 YYDKDF (reference sequence). With V trimmed by 0 bases and J by 8 bases, 9 bases remained unmatched. CDR3 size: 16 residues. This chain's CDR3 is CATSRDRGLETEKLFF. As DNA, the CDR3 is TGTGCCACCAGCAGAGATAGGGGGCTGGAGACGGAAAAACTGTTTTTT.

The rearrangement uses TRBV5-1 and TRBJ2-5, with 15 bases identical to TRBD2. The CDR3 consists of 18 residues. Germline values: CDR1 SGHRS, CDR2 YFSETQ. The V segment lost 3 bases and the J segment 8 bases; nucleotides outside the gene matches: 14. Here the CDR3 DNA reads TGCGCCAGCAGCTCCACGGGACTAGCGGGGGGAACAATGGGAACCCAGTACTTC. Encoded protein: CASSSTGLAGGTMGTQYF. Full variable domain (remainder filled in from reference TRBV5-1 and TRBJ2-5): KAGVTQTPRYLIKTRGQQVTLSCSPISGHRSVSWYQQTPGQGLQFLFEYFSETQRNKGNFPGRFSGRQFSNSRSEMNVSTLELGDSALYLCASSSTGLAGGTMGTQYFGPGTRLLVL.

The chain is built from TRBV5-4 and TRBJ1-2; D not certain. CDR1 and CDR2 (germline): SGHNT, YYREEE (reference sequence). This CDR3 region has 15 residues. V was cut by 0 bases and J by 10 bases, with 19 bases left in between. The CDR3 nucleotides are TGTGCCAGCAGCTTGGGGTTAGCTCCCGGGGTGGACTACACCTTC. Encoded protein: CASSLGLAPGVDYTF.